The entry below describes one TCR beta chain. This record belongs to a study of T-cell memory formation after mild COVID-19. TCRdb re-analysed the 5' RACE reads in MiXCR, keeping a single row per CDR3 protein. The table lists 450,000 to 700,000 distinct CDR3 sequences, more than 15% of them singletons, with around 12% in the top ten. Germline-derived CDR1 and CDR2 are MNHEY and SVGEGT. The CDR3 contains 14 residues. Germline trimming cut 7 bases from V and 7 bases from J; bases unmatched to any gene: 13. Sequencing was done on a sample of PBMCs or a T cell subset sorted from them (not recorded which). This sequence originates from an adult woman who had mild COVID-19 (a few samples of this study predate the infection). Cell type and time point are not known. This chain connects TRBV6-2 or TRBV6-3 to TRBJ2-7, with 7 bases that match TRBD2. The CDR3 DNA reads TGTGCCAGCACCTCTCTATACGGGCGGGAGGAGCAGTACTTC. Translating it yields CASTSLYGREEQYF.